Listed below are T cell receptor beta chains from one sample, sequenced in a study of beta chain features in type 1 diabetes. Using immunoSEQ multiplex PCR, the repertoire was profiled, and TCRdb retains in-frame clones only, with some absent. The table records under 450,000 clones, over 11% of them present only once. Sequencing was done on a sample of naive CD4+ T cells from blood. These receptors were obtained from a man in his thirties or forties in good health. Each CDR3 is given with its conserved first and last residue. A D gene is named only where the DNA matches it firmly. Some rows mark clone size as missing; the rest say once, few, many or name a class of expanded clone.

TRBV7-2	TRBJ2-3	few	TRBD2	CASCERGSDTQYF	TGTGCCAGCTGTGAGCGGGGCTCAGATACGCAGTATTTT
TRBV12-5	TRBJ2-5	once	-	CASGLPRTQYF	TGTGCTAGTGGTTTGCCTAGGACCCAGTACTTC
TRBV7-6	TRBJ1-1	few	TRBD1	CASSPWTGEAFF	TGTGCCAGCAGCCCCTGGACAGGGGAAGCTTTCTTT
TRBV4-1	TRBJ1-2	few	TRBD1	CASSQEGDRSGYTF	TGCGCCAGCAGCCAAGAAGGGGACAGGAGTGGCTACACCTTC
TRBV21-1	TRBJ2-3	few	-	CASTEWGPDTQYF	TGTGCCAGCACAGAATGGGGGCCAGATACGCAGTATTTT
TRBV5-4	TRBJ2-3	-	-	CASSIGPSGGSGTDTQYF	TGTGCCAGCAGCATTGGCCCATCGGGGGGCTCGGGCACAGATACGCAGTATTTT
TRBV29-1	TRBJ2-3	-	TRBD2	CSAGWGGDTQYF	TGCAGCGCCGGCTGGGGGGGTGATACGCAGTATTTT
TRBV5-1	TRBJ1-2	-	-	CASSLQQPGRGYGYTF	TGCGCCAGCAGCTTGCAACAACCAGGCAGGGGCTATGGCTACACCTTC
TRBV12-5	TRBJ2-5	-	TRBD1	CASGLLGQVKTQYF	TGTGCTAGTGGTTTGTTAGGACAGGTGAAGACCCAGTACTTC
TRBV28	TRBJ2-1	-	TRBD2	CASSLTLPGTSGRKCEQFF	TGTGCCAGCAGTTTAACACTTCCCGGGACTAGCGGGAGAAAGTGTGAGCAGTTCTTC